A selection of T cell receptor beta chains follows, all from one sample in a study of CD8+CD57+ T cells in acquired aplastic anemia. A single record per CDR3 protein comes from TCRdb applying MiXCR to the reads. Of a few hundred thousand distinct CDR3 sequences listed, 60% to 65% are singletons. Sequenced sample: sorted CD4+, CD8+, or CD8+CD57+ T cells (not recorded which) from PBMCs. All receptors come from a human donor in good health. Each CDR3 is given with its conserved first and last residue. The D gene is left open where the match is weak.

v_gene: TRBV7-2; d_gene: -; CDR3aa: CASRETGFNEQYF
v_gene: TRBV7-3; d_gene: -; CDR3aa: CASSFSPVSYEQYF
v_gene: TRBV7-9; d_gene: TRBD2; CDR3aa: CASSPTSEYSYEQYF
v_gene: TRBV7-9; d_gene: -; CDR3aa: CASSSGQHTDTQYF
v_gene: TRBV20-1; d_gene: -; CDR3aa: CSVGTQYF
v_gene: TRBV20-1; d_gene: -; CDR3aa: CSARATDSPLHF
v_gene: TRBV14; d_gene: TRBD1; CDR3aa: CASSLQGGISYEQYF
v_gene: TRBV6-6; d_gene: -; CDR3aa: CASSDYARIQETQYF
v_gene: TRBV6-5; d_gene: -; CDR3aa: CASNQPGPVANQPQHF
v_gene: TRBV15; d_gene: TRBD1; CDR3aa: CATSRGQEGSPLHF
v_gene: TRBV7-9; d_gene: TRBD2; CDR3aa: CASTSRTSAYEQYF
v_gene: TRBV20-1; d_gene: TRBD2; CDR3aa: CSARVPSGSGSDTQYF
v_gene: TRBV29-1; d_gene: -; CDR3aa: CSVGANTEAFF
v_gene: TRBV10-3; d_gene: TRBD2; CDR3aa: CASKAGGPNEQFF
v_gene: TRBV7-8; d_gene: -; CDR3aa: CASSLKRNTEAFF
v_gene: TRBV20-1; d_gene: -; CDR3aa: CSARDYSRESYGYTF
v_gene: TRBV20-1; d_gene: TRBD1; CDR3aa: CSASRQGLPYEQYF
v_gene: TRBV20-1; d_gene: TRBD2; CDR3aa: CSATPLAGGNTGELFF
v_gene: TRBV7-9; d_gene: TRBD2; CDR3aa: CASSPTPILAGMGDTQYF
v_gene: TRBV2; d_gene: TRBD2; CDR3aa: CASRREASGADTQYF
v_gene: TRBV7-2; d_gene: -; CDR3aa: CASSPPGDWGYGYTF
v_gene: TRBV7-3; d_gene: -; CDR3aa: CASSLLPQEQFF
v_gene: TRBV20-1; d_gene: -; CDR3aa: CSARSEILNTEAFF
v_gene: TRBV20-1; d_gene: -; CDR3aa: CSAALMGEQYF
v_gene: TRBV10-2; d_gene: -; CDR3aa: CASSEFAGQETQYF
v_gene: TRBV20-1; d_gene: TRBD2; CDR3aa: CSARGIAGGRETQYF
v_gene: TRBV9; d_gene: -; CDR3aa: CASSYSGTSSSPLHF
v_gene: TRBV29-1; d_gene: -; CDR3aa: CSWSFHNEQFF
v_gene: TRBV9; d_gene: TRBD2; CDR3aa: CASSVGSSGNFYEQYF
v_gene: TRBV29-1; d_gene: TRBD2; CDR3aa: CSVLGLAGEPSYEQYF
v_gene: TRBV10-2; d_gene: -; CDR3aa: CANSGTPLEQYF
v_gene: TRBV4-3; d_gene: -; CDR3aa: CASSQERRSSYEQYF
v_gene: TRBV5-1; d_gene: TRBD2; CDR3aa: CASSLQVNELGLAGVPSYF
v_gene: TRBV7-9; d_gene: -; CDR3aa: CAGADRLGKLFF
v_gene: TRBV6-1; d_gene: -; CDR3aa: CASSEEEGYYGYTF
v_gene: TRBV5-1; d_gene: -; CDR3aa: CASSLAGPVNTEAFF
v_gene: TRBV19; d_gene: -; CDR3aa: CASSIGGPEQYF
v_gene: TRBV30; d_gene: -; CDR3aa: CAWTASGIQETQYF
v_gene: TRBV29-1; d_gene: TRBD1; CDR3aa: CSAGDRTTDTQYF
v_gene: TRBV9; d_gene: TRBD2; CDR3aa: CASSAPVGTSGGYEQYF
v_gene: TRBV20-1; d_gene: -; CDR3aa: CSAQTVGDTQYF
v_gene: TRBV7-9; d_gene: -; CDR3aa: CASSPIRGSQETQYF